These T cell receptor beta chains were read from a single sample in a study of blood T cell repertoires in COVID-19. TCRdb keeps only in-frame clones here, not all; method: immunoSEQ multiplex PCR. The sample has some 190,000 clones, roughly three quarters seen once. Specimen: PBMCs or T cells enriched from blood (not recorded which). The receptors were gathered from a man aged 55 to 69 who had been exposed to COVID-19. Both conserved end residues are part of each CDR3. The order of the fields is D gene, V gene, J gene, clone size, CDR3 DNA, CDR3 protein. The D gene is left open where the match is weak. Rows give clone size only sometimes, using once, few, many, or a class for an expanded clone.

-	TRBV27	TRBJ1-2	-	TGTGCCAGCAGTTTATCGACGGGCGGGGGCTACACCTTC	CASSLSTGGGYTF
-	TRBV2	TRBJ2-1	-	TGTGCCAGCAGTCCCCCGGGTAAGAACAATGAGCAGTTCTTC	CASSPPGKNNEQFF
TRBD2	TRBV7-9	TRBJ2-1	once	TGTGCCAGCAGCTTAAGCTCTCGACTAGCGGGCAATGAGCAGTTCTTC	CASSLSSRLAGNEQFF
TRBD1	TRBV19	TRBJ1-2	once	TGTGCCAGTAGTGCCCGGGGACAGATGCGCTCGGGCTACACCTTC	CASSARGQMRSGYTF
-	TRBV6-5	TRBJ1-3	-	TGTGCCAGCAGTCGGACAGTCTCTGGAAACACCATATATTTT	CASSRTVSGNTIYF
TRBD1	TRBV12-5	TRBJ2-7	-	TGTGCTAGTGGAAATACAGGGGGGCACGAGCAGTACTTC	CASGNTGGHEQYF
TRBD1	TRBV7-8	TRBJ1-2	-	TGTGCCAGCAGCTTCTCCCGGGACAGGGTCTTCTATGGCTACACCTTC	CASSFSRDRVFYGYTF
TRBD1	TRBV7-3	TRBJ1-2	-	TGTGCCAGCAGCCCGGACAGGGGCTATGGCTACACCTTC	CASSPDRGYGYTF
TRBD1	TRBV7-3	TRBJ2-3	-	TGTGCCAGCAGCCTAATGACAGGGGCCACAGATACGCAGTATTTT	CASSLMTGATDTQYF
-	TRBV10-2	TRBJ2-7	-	TGCGCCAGCAGTGAGTTTCAGCTGGGGGCTCACTACGAGCAGTACTTC	CASSEFQLGAHYEQYF
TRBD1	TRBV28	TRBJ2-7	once	TGTGCCAGCACCCCGACAGGGATGTCCTACGAGCAGTACTTC	CASTPTGMSYEQYF
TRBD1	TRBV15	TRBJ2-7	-	TGTGCCACCAGCAGAGTCACAGGGGGCTACAACGAGCAGTACTTC	CATSRVTGGYNEQYF
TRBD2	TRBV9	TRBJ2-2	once	TGTGCCAGCAGCATACTAGCGGGAACGGCGACCGGGGAGCTGTTTTTT	CASSILAGTATGELFF
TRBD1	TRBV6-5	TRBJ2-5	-	TGTGCCAGCAGTTACTCCCCCGAGACAGGGGGGAAGAACCAGTACTTC	CASSYSPETGGKNQYF
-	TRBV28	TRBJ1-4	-	TGTGTCGCTAGGGGGTCTAATGAAAAACTGTTTTTT	CVARGSNEKLFF
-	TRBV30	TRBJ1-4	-	TGTGCCTGGACGGACACTGCAACTAATGAAAAACTGTTTTTT	CAWTDTATNEKLFF
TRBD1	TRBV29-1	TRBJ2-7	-	TGCAGCGCTCCATCCGGGACAGATCCTAGGGAGCAGTACTTC	CSAPSGTDPREQYF
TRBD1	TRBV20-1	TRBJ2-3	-	TGCAGTGCTAGTTTTTCCAGGGGGAAAGATACGCAGTATTTT	CSASFSRGKDTQYF
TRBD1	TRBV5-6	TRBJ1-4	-	TGTGCCAGCAGCTTGGAAACAGGGGGTAATGAAAAACTGTTTTTT	CASSLETGGNEKLFF
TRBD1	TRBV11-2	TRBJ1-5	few	TGTGCCAGCAGCCCTGGGGGGGGACAGGGCCATCAGCCCCAGCATTTT	CASSPGGGQGHQPQHF
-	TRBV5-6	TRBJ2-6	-	TGTGCCTCGGGGGCTGGGGCCAACGTCCTGACTTTC	CASGAGANVLTF
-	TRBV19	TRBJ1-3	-	TGTGCCAGTAGTTTGGGACTTCTCCTCTCTGGAAACACCATATATTTT	CASSLGLLLSGNTIYF
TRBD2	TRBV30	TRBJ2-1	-	TGTGCCTACCATGGACTAGCGTGGGTCGATGAGCAGTTCTTC	CAYHGLAWVDEQFF
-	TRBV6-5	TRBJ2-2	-	TGTGCCAGCAGTACTCTGACAGGGGAGCTGTTTTTT	CASSTLTGELFF
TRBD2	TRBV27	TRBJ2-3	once	TGTGCCAGCAGTTTAAGTCCCGCGGGAGGACGTACAGATACGCAGTATTTT	CASSLSPAGGRTDTQYF
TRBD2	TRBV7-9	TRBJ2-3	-	TGTGCCAGCAGCCGTAGGACTAGCGGGCGCACAGATACGCAGTATTTT	CASSRRTSGRTDTQYF
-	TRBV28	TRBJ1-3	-	TGTGCCAGCAGTCAGCCAACAGGGCCTGGAAACACCATATATTTT	CASSQPTGPGNTIYF
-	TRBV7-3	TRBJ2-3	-	TGTGCCAGCAGCCTGCAGGGGATAGGCACAGATACGCAGTATTTT	CASSLQGIGTDTQYF
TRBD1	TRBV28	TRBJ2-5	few	TGTGCCAGCCGGGGGACAGGCTACCAAGAGACCCAGTACTTC	CASRGTGYQETQYF
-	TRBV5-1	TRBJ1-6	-	TGCGCCAGCAGCCTAAGCGGCCGTTCGGGCCTCCACTTT	CASSLSGRSGLHF
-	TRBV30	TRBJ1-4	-	TGTGCCGCACAGGTTGCAACTAATGAAAAACTGTTTTTT	CAAQVATNEKLFF
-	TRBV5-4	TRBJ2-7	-	TGTGCCAGCAGCCCTGCGGGACGGGCCAACTACGAGCAGTACTTC	CASSPAGRANYEQYF
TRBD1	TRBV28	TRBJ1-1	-	TGTGCCAGCAGTTTAAGAACAGGGGTTTACGCTGAAGCTTTCTTT	CASSLRTGVYAEAFF
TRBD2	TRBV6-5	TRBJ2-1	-	TGTGCCAGCAGTTCCACTAGCGGAGCCTCGGGGGATGAGCAGTTCTTC	CASSSTSGASGDEQFF
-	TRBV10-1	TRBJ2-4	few	TGCGCCAGCAGTGATAGAGACACCCGAATCGGTATTCAGTACTTC	CASSDRDTRIGIQYF
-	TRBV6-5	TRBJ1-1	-	TGTGCCAGCAGATTCAGGGGGAACACTGAAGCTTTCTTT	CASRFRGNTEAFF
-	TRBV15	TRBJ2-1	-	TGTGCCACCAGCAGAGAATTGACTGCTAGCGAGCAGTTCTTC	CATSRELTASEQFF
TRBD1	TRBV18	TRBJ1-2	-	TGTGCCAGCTCACCCCAGGACAGGGGGAACTATGGCTACACCTTC	CASSPQDRGNYGYTF
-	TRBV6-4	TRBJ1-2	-	TGTGCCAGCAGTGCTGCAGCTAACTATGGCTACACCTTC	CASSAAANYGYTF
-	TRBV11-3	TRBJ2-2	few	TGTGCCAGCAGCGGTACAGTAACCGGGGAGCTGTTTTTT	CASSGTVTGELFF
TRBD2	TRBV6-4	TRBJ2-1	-	TGTGCCAGCAGTGTTTCCGGGACTAGCGCCAGTAATGAGCAGTTCTTC	CASSVSGTSASNEQFF
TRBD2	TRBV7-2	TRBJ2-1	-	TGTGCCAGCGGCGCCGGACTAGCGGCCAACAATGAGCAGTTCTTC	CASGAGLAANNEQFF